This T cell receptor (beta chain) was documented in a study of blood T cell repertoires in COVID-19. The wider study: Whether acute or convalescent, the COVID-19 samples came from the United States, Italy and Spain. From T cells, B-cell-depleted T cells, or PBMCs came the material, which was cDNA or gDNA.

The CDR3 spans 16 residues. V was cut by 4 bases and J by 2 bases, with 18 bases left in between. CDR1 is SGHDT, CDR2 YYEEEE, per germline. Authors' methods: Nucleated cell counts were estimated from reference gene primer amplification. Sequencing used immunoSEQ multiplex PCR; TCRdb keeps in-frame clones, though not all of them. The V and J calls and clone size come from that table; D and trimming were worked out from the DNA. The sample shows 180,000 or so clones, approximately 80% of them seen only once. The J gene is TRBJ2-5, the V gene TRBV5-6; TRBD1 is a possible D gene (6 bases). This sequence was found in a woman between 45 and 60 years old with active or convalescent COVID-19. Sequencing input: peripheral blood. CDR3: CASSTQPWGLQETQYF. As DNA, the CDR3 is TGTGCCAGCAGCACCCAACCGTGGGGGCTGCAAGAGACCCAGTACTTC.